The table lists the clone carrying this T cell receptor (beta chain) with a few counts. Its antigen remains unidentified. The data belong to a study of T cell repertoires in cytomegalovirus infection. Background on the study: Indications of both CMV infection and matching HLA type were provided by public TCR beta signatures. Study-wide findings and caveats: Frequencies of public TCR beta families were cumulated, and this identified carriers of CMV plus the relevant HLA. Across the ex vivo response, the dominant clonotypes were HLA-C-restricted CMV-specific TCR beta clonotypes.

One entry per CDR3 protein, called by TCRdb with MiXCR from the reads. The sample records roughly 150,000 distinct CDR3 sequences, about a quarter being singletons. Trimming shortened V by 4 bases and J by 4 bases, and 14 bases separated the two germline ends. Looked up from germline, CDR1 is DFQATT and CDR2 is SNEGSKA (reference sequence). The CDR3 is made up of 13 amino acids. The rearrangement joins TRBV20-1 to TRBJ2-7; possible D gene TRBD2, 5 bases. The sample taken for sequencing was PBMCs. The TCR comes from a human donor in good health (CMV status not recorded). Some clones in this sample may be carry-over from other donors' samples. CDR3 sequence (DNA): TGCAGTGCTATGAGCAGTACGGGGTACGAGCAGTACTTC. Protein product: CSAMSSTGYEQYF.